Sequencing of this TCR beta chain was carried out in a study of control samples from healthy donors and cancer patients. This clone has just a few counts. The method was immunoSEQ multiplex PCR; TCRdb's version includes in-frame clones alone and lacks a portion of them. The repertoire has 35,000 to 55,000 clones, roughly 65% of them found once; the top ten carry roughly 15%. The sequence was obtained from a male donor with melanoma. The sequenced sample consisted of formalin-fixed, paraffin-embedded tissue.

The DNA of the CDR3 is TGTGCCAGCAGCACCACAGGGAAGTCCTACAATGAGCAGTTCTTC. It codes for CASSTTGKSYNEQFF. V and J are TRBV3-1 (or the pseudogene TRBV3-2) and TRBJ2-1; D may be TRBD1 (6 bases). V lost 5 bases and J 1 base, leaving 12 bases between the germline ends. CDR3 length equals 15 residues. CDR1 LGHDT and CDR2 YNNKEL come from the germline V gene (reference sequence).